Included here is one TCR beta chain sequence, with context. The data belong to a study of blood T cell repertoires in COVID-19. The table came from immunoSEQ multiplex PCR; TCRdb's copy has only in-frame clones and leaves some out. The sample yields under 300,000 clones, about 89% seen once. CDR1 and CDR2 (germline): LGHNA, YSLEER. V shed 1 base and J shed 0 bases, with 23 bases lying between them. This CDR3 is built from 20 residues. The material sequenced was PBMCs or T cells enriched from blood (not recorded which). This receptor was taken from a woman between 18 and 29 years old who had recovered from COVID-19. The chain is built from TRBV4-3 and TRBJ2-3, with D tentatively TRBD1 (5 bases). In nucleotides, the CDR3 is TGCGCCAGCAGCCAAGGCCCTCCTCGTTCGACAGTAACTAGCACAGATACGCAGTATTTT. It encodes CASSQGPPRSTVTSTDTQYF.